This is a list of T cell receptor beta chains from one sample in a study of T cells after yellow fever vaccination. MiXCR, run by TCRdb on the 5' RACE reads, gives a single entry per CDR3 protein. The sample yields tens of thousands of distinct CDR3 sequences, about an eighth seen once. The starting material was CD8+ T cells not binding an NS4B(214-222) dextramer, sorted from PBMCs, obtained 20 to 25 days after the first yellow fever vaccination. Receptors originate from a man younger than 35 who received the YFV17D yellow fever vaccine. Each CDR3 is given with its conserved first and last residue. The order of the fields is V gene, D gene, J gene, clone size, CDR3 DNA, CDR3 protein. A D gene is named only where the DNA matches it firmly. For some rows the clone size is stated as once, few or many, or as a class when expanded; others skip it.

>TRBV20-1|-|TRBJ2-1|-
TGCAGTGCTAGAGAGCCGACTAAGGATGAGCAGTTCTTC
CSAREPTKDEQFF
>TRBV7-9|TRBD1|TRBJ2-5|few
TGTGCCAGCAGCCGAGCCCGGGACAGGGGCAATGAGACCCAGTACTTC
CASSRARDRGNETQYF
>TRBV29-1|TRBD1|TRBJ1-2|many
TGCAGCGTTGCGGGACAGGGGGCTGATGGCTACACCTTC
CSVAGQGADGYTF
>TRBV12-3/TRBV12-4|TRBD1|TRBJ2-2|few
TGTGCCAGTTTAGGGGGGACAGGGGGCATCGGGGAGCTGTTTTTT
CASLGGTGGIGELFF
>TRBV6-5|-|TRBJ1-2|few
TGTGCCAGCAGTTACTCAGGCAAGAACTATGGCTACACCTTC
CASSYSGKNYGYTF
>TRBV25-1|TRBD1|TRBJ1-2|few
TGTGCCAGCAGCCCAGGGGGCGCTTTTGGTGGCTACACCTTC
CASSPGGAFGGYTF
>TRBV7-3|TRBD1|TRBJ2-5|-
TGTGCCAGCAGCTTAGGGACAGGGGTCCGGGAGACCCAGTACTTC
CASSLGTGVRETQYF
>TRBV5-1|TRBD1|TRBJ2-3|few
TGCGCCAGCAGCCCGGACAGGGGGCAAGGAACAGATACGCAGTATTTT
CASSPDRGQGTDTQYF
>TRBV4-1|TRBD2|TRBJ2-3|few
TGCGCCAGCAGCCAAGATATTGGTAGCGGGGGCACCACAGATACGCAGTATTTT
CASSQDIGSGGTTDTQYF
>TRBV4-3|TRBD2|TRBJ2-3|-
TGCGCCAGCAGCCCCGGGACTAGGGGACCTTACACGCAGTATTTT
CASSPGTRGPYTQYF
>TRBV7-6|-|TRBJ2-5|-
TGTGCCAGCGGGGAAGGAATGGGCCCAGCGACCCAGTACTTC
CASGEGMGPATQYF
>TRBV12-3/TRBV12-4|-|TRBJ2-7|-
TGTGCCAGCAGCCGCTCCTTGGACCCGCGGGTCTCCTACGAGCAGTACTTC
CASSRSLDPRVSYEQYF
>TRBV5-4|TRBD2|TRBJ2-1|-
TGTGCCAGCAGCACTAGCGGGTCCTACAATGAGCAGTTCTTC
CASSTSGSYNEQFF
>TRBV9|TRBD1|TRBJ2-5|-
TGTGCCAGCAGCGCCCAGGGGGCAGGAGAGACCCAGTACTTC
CASSAQGAGETQYF
>TRBV28|-|TRBJ2-7|few
TGTGCCAGCAATTCCTTTAGGGGCTACGAGCAGTACTTC
CASNSFRGYEQYF
>TRBV4-1|-|TRBJ2-1|few
TGCGCCAGCAGCCAAGAACCGGGGTACAATGAGCAGTTCTTC
CASSQEPGYNEQFF
>TRBV12-3/TRBV12-4|-|TRBJ2-7|few
TGTGCCAGCAGAGAGGACATGGCCTACGAGCAGTACTTC
CASREDMAYEQYF
>TRBV4-3|-|TRBJ2-7|few
TGCGCCAGCAGCCAAGATCTGCTAGTCGTCCCCTACGAGCAGTACTTC
CASSQDLLVVPYEQYF
>TRBV2|-|TRBJ1-1|-
TGTGCCAGCAGCGATACAGAGAACACTGAAGCTTTCTTT
CASSDTENTEAFF
>TRBV6-2/TRBV6-3|-|TRBJ2-1|-
TGTGCCAGCACCGCTAGCGCTTACAATGAGCAGTTCTTC
CASTASAYNEQFF
>TRBV13|-|TRBJ2-7|many
TGTGCCAGCAGCTCCCCTTTGAACCACGAGCAGTACTTC
CASSSPLNHEQYF
>TRBV9|TRBD1|TRBJ1-5|-
TGTGCCAGCAGCGCAGGGGGCCGGGACAGTCAGCCCCAGCATTTT
CASSAGGRDSQPQHF
>TRBV4-1|-|TRBJ1-2|-
TGCGCCAGCAGCCAAGAAGTCCGGGGAGGCTATGGCTACACCTTC
CASSQEVRGGYGYTF
>TRBV20-1|TRBD2|TRBJ2-3|-
TGCAGTGCGGGGACTAGCGGGGTCGGAGATACGCAGTATTTT
CSAGTSGVGDTQYF
>TRBV15|-|TRBJ2-3|-
TGTGCCACCAGCAGAGAAACGGGGGGACAGGATACGCAGTATTTT
CATSRETGGQDTQYF
>TRBV6-5|TRBD2|TRBJ2-2|few
TGTGCCAGCAGTTACCTAGCGGGGGGGCGTGGCACCGGGGAGCTGTTTTTT
CASSYLAGGRGTGELFF
>TRBV6-2/TRBV6-3|TRBD2|TRBJ2-7|-
TGTGCCAGCAGGTTGGGGCTAGCGGAGCGCTACGAGCAGTACTTC
CASRLGLAERYEQYF
>TRBV19|TRBD1|TRBJ2-5|-
TGTGCCAGTAGAAGACAGGGATACCCCCAAGAGACCCAGTACTTC
CASRRQGYPQETQYF
>TRBV11-3|-|TRBJ2-7|few
TGTGCCAGCAGCTTCCGACAGCGTTACGAGCAGTACTTC
CASSFRQRYEQYF
>TRBV7-3|-|TRBJ2-4|few
TGTGCCAGCAGCTTAGGACGGGGAAGGATTCAGTACTTC
CASSLGRGRIQYF
>TRBV20-1|TRBD2|TRBJ2-3|few
TGCAGTGCTCTGACTAGCGGAAGCACAGATACGCAGTATTTT
CSALTSGSTDTQYF
>TRBV4-1|-|TRBJ1-1|-
TGCGCCAGCAGCCAGACGATACTACAGGGCCGGGGGAACACTGAAGCTTTCTTT
CASSQTILQGRGNTEAFF
>TRBV7-9|TRBD2|TRBJ2-5|-
TGTGCCAGCAGCAATGGAAAAACGGGGGGGCTTGAGACCCAGTACTTC
CASSNGKTGGLETQYF
>TRBV4-3|-|TRBJ2-7|-
TGCGCCAGCAGCCAAGACCAGGGAGGCGAGCAGTACTTC
CASSQDQGGEQYF